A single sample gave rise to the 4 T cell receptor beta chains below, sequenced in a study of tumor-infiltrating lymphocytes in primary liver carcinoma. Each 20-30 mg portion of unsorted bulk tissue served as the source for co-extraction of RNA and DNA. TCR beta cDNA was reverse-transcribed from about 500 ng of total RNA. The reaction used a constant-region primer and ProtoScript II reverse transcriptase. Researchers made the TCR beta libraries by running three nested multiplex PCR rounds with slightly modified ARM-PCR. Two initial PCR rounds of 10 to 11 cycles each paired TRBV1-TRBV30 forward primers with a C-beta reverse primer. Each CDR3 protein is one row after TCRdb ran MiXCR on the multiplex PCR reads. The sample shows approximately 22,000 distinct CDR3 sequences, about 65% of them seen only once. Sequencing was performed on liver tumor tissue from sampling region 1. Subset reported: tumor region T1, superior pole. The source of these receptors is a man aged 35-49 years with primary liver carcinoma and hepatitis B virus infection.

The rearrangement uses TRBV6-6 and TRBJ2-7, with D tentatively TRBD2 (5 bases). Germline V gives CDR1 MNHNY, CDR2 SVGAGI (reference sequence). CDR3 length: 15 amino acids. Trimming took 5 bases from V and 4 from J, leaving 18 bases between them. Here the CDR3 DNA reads TGTGCCAGCAGTCACGATACCTACGGGAAGTACGAGCAGTACTTC. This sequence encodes CASSHDTYGKYEQYF.

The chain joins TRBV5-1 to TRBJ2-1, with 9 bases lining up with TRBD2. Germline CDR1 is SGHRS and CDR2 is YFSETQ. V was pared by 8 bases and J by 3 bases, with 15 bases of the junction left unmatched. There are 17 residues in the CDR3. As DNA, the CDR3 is TGCGCCAGGAGCAGCCCTCTAGCGGGATTCTTCTACAATGAGCAGTTCTTC. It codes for CARSSPLAGFFYNEQFF.

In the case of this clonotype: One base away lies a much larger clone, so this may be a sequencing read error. The CDR3 region is CSARALATQETQYF. The CDR3 DNA follows: TGCAGTGCTAGAGCTCTAGCGACCCAAGAGACCCAGTACTTC. J is TRBJ2-5 and V is TRBV20-1, with D possibly matching TRBD2 (6 bases). The CDR3 consists of 14 residues. Trimming stripped 1 base from V and 1 base from J, with 10 bases between. The germline CDR1 and CDR2 sequences are DFQATT and SNEGSKA (reference sequence).

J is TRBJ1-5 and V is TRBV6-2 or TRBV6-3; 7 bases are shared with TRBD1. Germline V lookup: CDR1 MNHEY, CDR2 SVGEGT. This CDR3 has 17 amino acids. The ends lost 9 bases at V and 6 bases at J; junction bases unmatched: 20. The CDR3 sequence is CARTPTEGAYNSQPQHF. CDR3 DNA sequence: TGTGCCAGAACCCCTACAGAGGGGGCGTATAACAGTCAGCCCCAGCATTTT.